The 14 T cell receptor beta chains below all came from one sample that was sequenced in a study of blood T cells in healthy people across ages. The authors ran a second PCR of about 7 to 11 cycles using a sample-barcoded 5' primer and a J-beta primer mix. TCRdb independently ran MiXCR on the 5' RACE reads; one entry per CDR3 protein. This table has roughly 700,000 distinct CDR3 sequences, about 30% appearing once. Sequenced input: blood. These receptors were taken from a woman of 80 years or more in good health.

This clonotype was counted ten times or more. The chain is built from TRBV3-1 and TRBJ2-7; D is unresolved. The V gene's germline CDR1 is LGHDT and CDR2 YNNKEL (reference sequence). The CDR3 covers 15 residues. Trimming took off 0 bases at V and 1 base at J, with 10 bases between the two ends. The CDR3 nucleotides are TGTGCCAGCAGCCAAGATCAAGTTGGGTCCTACGAGCAGTACTTC. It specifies CASSQDQVGSYEQYF.

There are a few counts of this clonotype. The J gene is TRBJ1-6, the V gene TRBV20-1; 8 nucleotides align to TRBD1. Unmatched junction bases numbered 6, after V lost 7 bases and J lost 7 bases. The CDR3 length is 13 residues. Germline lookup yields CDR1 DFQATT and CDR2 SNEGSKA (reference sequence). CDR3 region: CSVKGTGNSPLHF. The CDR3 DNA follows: TGCAGTGTGAAGGGGACAGGAAATTCACCCCTCCACTTT.

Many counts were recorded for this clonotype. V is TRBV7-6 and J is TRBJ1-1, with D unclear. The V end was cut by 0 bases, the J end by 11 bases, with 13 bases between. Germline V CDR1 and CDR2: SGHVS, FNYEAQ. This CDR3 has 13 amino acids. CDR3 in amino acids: CASSLAGYDSAFF. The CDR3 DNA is TGTGCCAGCAGCTTAGCCGGCTATGATTCGGCTTTCTTT. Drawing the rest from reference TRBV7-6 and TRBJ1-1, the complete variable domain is GAGVSQSPRYKVTKRGQDVALRCDPISGHVSLYWYRQALGQGPEFLTYFNYEAQQDKSGLPNDRFSAERPEGSISTLTIQRTEQRDSAMYRCASSLAGYDSAFFGQGTRLTVV.

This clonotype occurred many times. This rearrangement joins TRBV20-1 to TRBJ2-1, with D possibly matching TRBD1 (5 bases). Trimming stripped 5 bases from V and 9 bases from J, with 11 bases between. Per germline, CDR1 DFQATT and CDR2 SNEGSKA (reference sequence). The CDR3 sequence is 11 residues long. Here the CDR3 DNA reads TGCAGTGCTCAGGGTACGGGTGAGCAGTTCTTC. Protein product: CSAQGTGEQFF.

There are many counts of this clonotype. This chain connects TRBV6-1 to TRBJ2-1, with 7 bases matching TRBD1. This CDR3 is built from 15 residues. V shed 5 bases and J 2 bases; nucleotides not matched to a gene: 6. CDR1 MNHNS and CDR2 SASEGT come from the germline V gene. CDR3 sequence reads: CASSTDRYPYNEQFF. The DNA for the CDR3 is TGTGCCAGCAGTACGGACAGGTACCCCTACAATGAGCAGTTCTTC.

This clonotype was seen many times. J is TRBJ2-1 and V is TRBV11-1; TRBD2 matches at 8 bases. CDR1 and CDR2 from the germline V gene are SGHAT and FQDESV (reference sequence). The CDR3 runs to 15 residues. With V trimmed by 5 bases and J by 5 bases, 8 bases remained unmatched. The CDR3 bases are TGTGCCAGCAGCGTCGGGGGGGGCCGAAACAATGAGCAGTTCTTC. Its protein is CASSVGGGRNNEQFF.

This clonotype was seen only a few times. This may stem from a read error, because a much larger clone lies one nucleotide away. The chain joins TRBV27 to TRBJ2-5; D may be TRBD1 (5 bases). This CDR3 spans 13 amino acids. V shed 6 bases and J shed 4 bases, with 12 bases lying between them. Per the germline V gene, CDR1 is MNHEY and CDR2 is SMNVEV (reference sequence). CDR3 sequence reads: CASRGRVGETQYF. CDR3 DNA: TGTGCCAGCAGGGGCAGGGTAGGAGAGACCCAGTACTTC.

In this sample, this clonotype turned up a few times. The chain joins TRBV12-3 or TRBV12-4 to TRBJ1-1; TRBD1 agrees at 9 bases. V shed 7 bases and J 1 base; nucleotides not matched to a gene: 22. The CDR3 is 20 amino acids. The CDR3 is CASNIGRPGTGRTANTEAFF. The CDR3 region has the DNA TGTGCCAGCAACATAGGGCGGCCTGGGACAGGGAGGACCGCGAACACTGAAGCTTTCTTT.

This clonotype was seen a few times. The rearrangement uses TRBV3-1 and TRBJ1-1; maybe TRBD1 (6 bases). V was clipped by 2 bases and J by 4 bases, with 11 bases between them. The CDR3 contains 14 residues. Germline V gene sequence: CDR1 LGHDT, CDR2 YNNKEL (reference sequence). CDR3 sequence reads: CASSQTGLGTEAFF. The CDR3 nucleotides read TGTGCCAGCAGCCAAACAGGGTTGGGCACTGAAGCTTTCTTT. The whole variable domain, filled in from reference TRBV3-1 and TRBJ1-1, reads DTAVSQTPKYLVTQMGNDKSIKCEQNLGHDTMYWYKQDSKKFLKIMFSYNNKELIINETVPNRFSPKSPDKAHLNLHINSLELGDSAVYFCASSQTGLGTEAFFGQGTRLTVV.

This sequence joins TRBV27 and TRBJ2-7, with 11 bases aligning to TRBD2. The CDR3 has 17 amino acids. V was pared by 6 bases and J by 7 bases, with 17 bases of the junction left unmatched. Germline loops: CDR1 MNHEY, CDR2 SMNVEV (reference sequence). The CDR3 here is CASSFLKTSGIAGEQYF. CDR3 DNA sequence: TGTGCCAGCAGCTTCCTGAAGACTAGCGGGATTGCTGGGGAGCAGTACTTC.

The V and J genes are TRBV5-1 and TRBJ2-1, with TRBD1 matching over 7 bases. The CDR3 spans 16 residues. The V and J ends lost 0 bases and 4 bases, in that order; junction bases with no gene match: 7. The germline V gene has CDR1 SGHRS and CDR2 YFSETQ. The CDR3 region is CASSLVRDSVYNEQFF. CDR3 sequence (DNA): TGCGCCAGCAGCTTGGTAAGGGACAGCGTATACAATGAGCAGTTCTTC.

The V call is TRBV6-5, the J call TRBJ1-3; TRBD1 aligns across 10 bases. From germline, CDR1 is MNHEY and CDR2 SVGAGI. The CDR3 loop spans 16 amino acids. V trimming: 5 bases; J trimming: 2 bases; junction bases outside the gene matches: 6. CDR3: CASSRTGGHAGNTIYF. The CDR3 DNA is TGTGCCAGCAGTCGGACAGGGGGTCACGCTGGAAACACCATATATTTT.

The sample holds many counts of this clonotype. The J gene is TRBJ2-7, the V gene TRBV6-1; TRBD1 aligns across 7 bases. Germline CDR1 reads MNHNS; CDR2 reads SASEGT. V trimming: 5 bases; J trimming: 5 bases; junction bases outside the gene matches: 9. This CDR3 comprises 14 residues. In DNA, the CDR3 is TGTGCCAGCAGTCCGCTCACAGGGGCAAACGAGCAGTACTTC. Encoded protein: CASSPLTGANEQYF.

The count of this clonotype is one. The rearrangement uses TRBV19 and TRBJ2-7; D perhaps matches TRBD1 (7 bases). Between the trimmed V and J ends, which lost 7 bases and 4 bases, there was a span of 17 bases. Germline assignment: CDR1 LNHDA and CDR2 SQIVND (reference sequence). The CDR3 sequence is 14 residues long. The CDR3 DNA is TGTGCCAGTAACTCGGAGGGGGCGAGTTACGAGCAGTACTTC. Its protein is CASNSEGASYEQYF. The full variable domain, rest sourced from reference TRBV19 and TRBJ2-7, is DGGITQSPKYLFRKEGQNVTLSCEQNLNHDAMYWYRQDPGQGLRLIYYSQIVNDFQKGDIAEGYSVSREKKESFPLTVTSAQKNPTAFYLCASNSEGASYEQYFGPGTRLTVT.